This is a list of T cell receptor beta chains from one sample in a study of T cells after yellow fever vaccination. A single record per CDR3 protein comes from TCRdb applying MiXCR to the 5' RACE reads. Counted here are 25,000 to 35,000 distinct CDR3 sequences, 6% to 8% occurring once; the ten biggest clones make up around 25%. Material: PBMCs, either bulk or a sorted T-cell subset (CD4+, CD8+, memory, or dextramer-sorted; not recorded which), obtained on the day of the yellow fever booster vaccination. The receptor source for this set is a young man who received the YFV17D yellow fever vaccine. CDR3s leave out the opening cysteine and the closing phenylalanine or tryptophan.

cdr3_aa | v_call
ASREAYYEQY | TRBV5-1
ASSLGLAGKQETQY | TRBV7-2
ASSLIGGRAQRQY | TRBV5-6
ASSVGTGTGESPLH | TRBV9
ASSDFPGETQY | TRBV10-1
ASSPPLELTSAGGYT | TRBV18
ASSSTTSESYNEQF | TRBV12-3/TRBV12-4
ASSRLAGVSTITGELF | TRBV6-1
ASRQGWNEQF | TRBV19
ASSPLGISGNTIY | TRBV4-1
AWSVGDPQY | TRBV30
ASSLRPDSYNEQF | TRBV7-9
ASSFRGSGLAGVNEQF | TRBV5-6
ASVYGETSATDTQY | TRBV2
ASSLATGFSNEQY | TRBV4-2
ASSQIGYEQY | TRBV14
ASSLGRGNEQF | TRBV6-1
ASSLNGRTEY | TRBV12-3/TRBV12-4
ASSGSGNTGELF | TRBV5-1
ASSEEPGLAGSEQY | TRBV2
ARGPRDSQETQY | TRBV7-9
ASSHGTDTQY | TRBV7-3
ASSQDLGRFSTDTQY | TRBV4-3
ASRHDGTSTDTQY | TRBV6-1
AISESSGGADEQF | TRBV10-3
ASSPGEAENIQY | TRBV11-2
ATSRARENYEQY | TRBV15
ASASPYSGRREQF | TRBV7-9
SAPSPTGMYHEQF | TRBV20-1
ASTQDNSPETQY | TRBV11-2
SATSGGSYEQY | TRBV20-1
AISDGTGEDQPQH | TRBV10-3
AWDIQNDEQF | TRBV30
ASSPSVAGGYEQY | TRBV5-1
ATSSTAGVKNIQY | TRBV15
ATSDDLTYEQY | TRBV24-1
ASSVDSGNYNEQF | TRBV9
ASSSTYRDRAGNQPQH | TRBV2
ASSRGQGAGELF | TRBV4-3
ASRRGLPGETQY | TRBV19
SARDPRGSSGREPF | TRBV20-1
ASSQDSNYGYT | TRBV5-5
ATSQRRGIADTQY | TRBV3-1
SVEVGLNQPQH | TRBV29-1
ASRSGGAGQPQH | TRBV7-2
SAWTDYEQY | TRBV29-1
SVEGVGGQLGAQY | TRBV29-1
ASRLSGLALGEQY | TRBV2
ATSMDTSGKRLGTQY | TRBV15
ASSDLAGEQY | TRBV25-1
ASSVGQQNTGELF | TRBV9
ASSPDYEQY | TRBV7-9
ARGGPQGTDTQY | TRBV25-1
SAKASASTDTQY | TRBV20-1
ASSVRGQDTGELF | TRBV7-2
SGVGSLWSSYEQY | TRBV20-1
ASSFSEARGETQY | TRBV12-3/TRBV12-4